This TCR beta chain derives from a study of siplizumab effects on memory and regulatory T cells. The V end lost 0 bases, the J end lost 2 bases, and 5 bases lay between the germline ends. The V gene's germline CDR1 is SGHTS and CDR2 YDEGEE. This CDR3 has 13 residues. Overall study findings and caveats: Memory cells that were CD4+ and unstimulated gave rise to alloreactive sequences, which siplizumab significantly reduced. Reactions containing siplizumab showed mappable alloreactive CD4+ clones averaging 68.8% Treg-derived, versus around 26% in controls. Naive T cells seemed more diverse than memory cells and seemed major alloresponse contributors.

Generated by immunoSEQ multiplex PCR, the TCRdb table keeps only in-frame clones and is missing some. The sample has more than 70,000 clones, 95% seen once. To note about this clone: Antigen specificity is unknown.

The rearrangement uses TRBV5-8 and TRBJ1-1; D call uncertain. The sample was CD8+ T cells sorted from blood. This TCR was recovered from a human donor in good health. The DNA of the CDR3 is TGTGCCAGCAGCTTGGCCCTTAACACTGAAGCTTTCTTT. As protein: CASSLALNTEAFF.